What follows is one T cell receptor (beta chain) and its context. What it recognizes is unknown. The sample belongs to a study of T cell responses to AZD1222 COVID-19 vaccine. Study-wide findings and caveats: Targets within unmutated variant regions were reportedly found for nearly half of spike-specific TCRs.

Profiled with immunoSEQ multiplex PCR; TCRdb holds only in-frame clones, not every one. The data hold more than 150,000 clones, with under 95% observed a single time. Looked up from germline, CDR1 is WNHNN and CDR2 is SYGVQD (reference sequence). This CDR3 is built from 14 residues. The V gene end was trimmed by 8 bases and the J gene end by 1 base; junction bases not matched to a gene: 4. This clonotype was obtained from an adult who received the AZD1222 COVID-19 vaccine. The sample here was peripheral blood, taken 28 days after the second AZD1222 dose. The rearrangement links TRBV10-1 to TRBJ2-3, with 9 bases identical to TRBD1. The CDR3 region is CASRRDRGTDTQYF. The CDR3 coding sequence is TGCGCCAGCCGGCGGGACAGGGGCACAGATACGCAGTATTTT.